Sequencing of this TCR beta chain was carried out in a study of monozygotic twins with inflammatory bowel disease. The authors made each sample's cDNA in eight separate reactions. Following a re-call of the 5' RACE reads, TCRdb has one entry per CDR3 protein and lacks DNA. Its table lists more than 300,000 distinct CDR3 sequences. CDR3 length: 19 amino acids. Germline V CDR1 and CDR2: SGHDN, FVKESK. The chain employs TRBV14 and TRBJ2-2; TCRdb reports TRBD2, a call that lacks DNA to check it against. The specimen sequenced was blood. The TCR sequence derives from a human donor with ulcerative colitis or Crohn's disease, or a healthy co-twin of an affected twin (not recorded which). CDR3 region: CASSQDDPGLAVNTGELFF. The full variable domain, completed using reference TRBV14 and TRBJ2-2, is EAGVTQFPSHSVIEKGQTVTLRCDPISGHDNLYWYRRVMGKEIKFLLHFVKESKQDESGMPNNRFLAERTGGTYSTLKVQPAELEDSGVYFCASSQDDPGLAVNTGELFFGEGSRLTVL.